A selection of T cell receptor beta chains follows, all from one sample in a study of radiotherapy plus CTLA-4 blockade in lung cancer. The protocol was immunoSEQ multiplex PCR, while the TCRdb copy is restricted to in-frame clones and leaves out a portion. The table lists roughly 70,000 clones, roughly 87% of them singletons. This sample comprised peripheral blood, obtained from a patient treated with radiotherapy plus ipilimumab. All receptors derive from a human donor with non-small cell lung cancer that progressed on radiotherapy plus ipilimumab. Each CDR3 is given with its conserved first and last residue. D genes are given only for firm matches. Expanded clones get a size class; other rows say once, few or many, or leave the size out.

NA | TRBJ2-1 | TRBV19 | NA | TGTGCCAGTAGTACGAGCGGCAATGAGCAGTTCTTC | CASSTSGNEQFF
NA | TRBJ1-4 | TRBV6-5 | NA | TGTGCCAGCAACCCAAGGGGTCTACCCGAAAAACTGTTTTTT | CASNPRGLPEKLFF
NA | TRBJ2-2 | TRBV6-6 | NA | TGTGCCAGCAGTTACTCGTATCGACAGTTAACCGGGGAGCTGTTTTTT | CASSYSYRQLTGELFF
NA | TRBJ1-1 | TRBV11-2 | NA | TGTGCCAGCAGCCTGCTTCAAGACATCACTGAAGCTTTCTTT | CASSLLQDITEAFF
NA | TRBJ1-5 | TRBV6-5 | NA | TGTGCCAGCAGTTACTCGGTTACAGTCAATCAGCCCCAGCATTTT | CASSYSVTVNQPQHF
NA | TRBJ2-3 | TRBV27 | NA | TGTGCCAGCAGTTCCACCCGCGCAGATACGCAGTATTTT | CASSSTRADTQYF
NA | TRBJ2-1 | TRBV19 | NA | TGTGCCAGTAGTATGACTGCGGCTGAGCAGTTCTTC | CASSMTAAEQFF
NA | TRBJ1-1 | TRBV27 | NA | TGTGCCAGCAGTCCCTTCTCGAACACTGAAGCTTTCTTT | CASSPFSNTEAFF
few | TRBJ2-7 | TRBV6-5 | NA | TGTGCCAGTTGGGGGTTACAAACCTACGAGCAGTACTTC | CASWGLQTYEQYF
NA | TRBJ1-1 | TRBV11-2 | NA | TGTGCCAGCGCCCGGGGAGTAGATGGGACTGAAGCTTTCTTT | CASARGVDGTEAFF
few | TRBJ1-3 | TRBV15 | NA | TGTGCCACCAGCAGAGCACGGTGGGACACCATATATTTT | CATSRARWDTIYF
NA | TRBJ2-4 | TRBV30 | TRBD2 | TGTGCCGCCCAGTGGGGGGGAAACATTCAGTACTTC | CAAQWGGNIQYF
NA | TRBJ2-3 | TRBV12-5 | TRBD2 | TGTGCTAGTGGTTTGGCGGGAGGATACACAGATACGCAGTATTTT | CASGLAGGYTDTQYF
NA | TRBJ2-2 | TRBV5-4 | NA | TGTGCCAGCAGCTTGGGCCCTAACACCGGGGAGCTGTTTTTT | CASSLGPNTGELFF
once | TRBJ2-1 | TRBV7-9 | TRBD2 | TGTGCCAGCAGCTTAGCTAGCGGGAGGGCCGGGTTCGCCAATGAGCAGTTCTTC | CASSLASGRAGFANEQFF
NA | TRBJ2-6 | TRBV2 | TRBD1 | TGTGCCAGCAGTGCGTTAGGGATAGTCAGGGGGCTAACTGGGGCCAACGTCCTGACTTTC | CASSALGIVRGLTGANVLTF
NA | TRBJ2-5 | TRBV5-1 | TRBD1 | TGCGCCAGCAGCGTAGGACCACAGGGGGTGCAAGAGACCCAGTACTTC | CASSVGPQGVQETQYF
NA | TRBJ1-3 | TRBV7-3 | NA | TGTGCCAGCAGCTTATCAGCAGGGCCTGGAAACACCATATATTTT | CASSLSAGPGNTIYF
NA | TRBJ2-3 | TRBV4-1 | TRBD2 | TGCGCCAGCAGCCAACTAGCGGCGGATACGCAGTATTTT | CASSQLAADTQYF
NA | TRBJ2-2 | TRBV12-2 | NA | TGTGCAAGTCGCTTACGGGCGGGAGCCGTCACCGGGGAGCTGTTTTTT | CASRLRAGAVTGELFF